This TCR beta chain derives from a study of T cell changes during pregnancy in multiple sclerosis. V shed 3 bases and J 12 bases; nucleotides not matched to a gene: 9. The CDR3 loop spans 16 amino acids. Germline CDR1 and CDR2: SGHTA and FQGNSA. The table came from immunoSEQ multiplex PCR; TCRdb's copy has only in-frame clones and leaves some out. Of fewer than 45,000 clones in the sample, 92% are singletons; the top ten hold roughly 0.67%. This chain uses TRBV7-2 with TRBJ2-1; TRBD2 matches at 15 bases. The clonotype comes from a female donor with multiple sclerosis, enrolled in a pregnancy study. Sequenced here: CD4+ T cells from peripheral blood mononuclear cells, sampled in the first trimester of pregnancy. CDR3 nucleotide sequence: TGTGCCAGCAGCTTGAAAATCGGGACTAGCGGGAGGCGGCAGTTCTTC. Amino acids: CASSLKIGTSGRRQFF.